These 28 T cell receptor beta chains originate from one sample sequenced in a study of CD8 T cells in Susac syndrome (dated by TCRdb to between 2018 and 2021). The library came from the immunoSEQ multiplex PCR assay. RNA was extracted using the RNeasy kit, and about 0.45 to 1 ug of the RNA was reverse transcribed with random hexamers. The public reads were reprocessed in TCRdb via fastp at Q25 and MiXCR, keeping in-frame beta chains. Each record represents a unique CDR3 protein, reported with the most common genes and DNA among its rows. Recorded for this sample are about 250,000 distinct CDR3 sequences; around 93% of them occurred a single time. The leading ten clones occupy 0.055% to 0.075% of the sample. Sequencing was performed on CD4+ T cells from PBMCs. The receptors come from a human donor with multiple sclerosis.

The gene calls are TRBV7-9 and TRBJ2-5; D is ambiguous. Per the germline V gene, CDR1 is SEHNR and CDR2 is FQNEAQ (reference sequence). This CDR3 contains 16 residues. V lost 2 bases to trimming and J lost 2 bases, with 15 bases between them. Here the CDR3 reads CASSLIAATPQETQYF. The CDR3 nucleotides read TGTGCCAGCAGCTTAATAGCCGCTACCCCTCAAGAGACCCAGTACTTC.

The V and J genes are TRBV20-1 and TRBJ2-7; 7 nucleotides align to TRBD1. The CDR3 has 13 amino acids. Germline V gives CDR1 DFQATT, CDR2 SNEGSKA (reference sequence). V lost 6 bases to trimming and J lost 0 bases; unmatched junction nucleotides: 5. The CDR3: CSAEGQVSYEQYF. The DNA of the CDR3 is TGCAGTGCGGAAGGACAGGTCTCCTACGAGCAGTACTTC.

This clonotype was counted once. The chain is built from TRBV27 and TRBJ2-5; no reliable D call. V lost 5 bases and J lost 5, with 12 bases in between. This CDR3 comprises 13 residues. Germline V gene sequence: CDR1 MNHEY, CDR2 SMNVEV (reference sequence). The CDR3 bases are TGTGCCAGCAGTGCCCATAATCGGGAGACCCAGTACTTC. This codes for CASSAHNRETQYF.

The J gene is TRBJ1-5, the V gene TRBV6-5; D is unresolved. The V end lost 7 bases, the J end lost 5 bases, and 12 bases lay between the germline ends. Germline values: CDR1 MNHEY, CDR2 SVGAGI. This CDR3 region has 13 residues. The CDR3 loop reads CASTDARDQPQHF. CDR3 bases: TGTGCCAGCACCGATGCCCGGGATCAGCCCCAGCATTTT.

The DNA for the CDR3 is TGCAGCGGCGGGACAGCCGAGCGGGGCTACACCTTC. This translates into CSGGTAERGYTF. The chain joins TRBV29-1 to TRBJ1-2, with 7 positions matching TRBD1. Germline trimming cut 7 bases from V and 8 bases from J; bases unmatched to any gene: 10. The CDR3 consists of 12 residues. Germline V CDR1 and CDR2: SQVTM, ANQGSEA.

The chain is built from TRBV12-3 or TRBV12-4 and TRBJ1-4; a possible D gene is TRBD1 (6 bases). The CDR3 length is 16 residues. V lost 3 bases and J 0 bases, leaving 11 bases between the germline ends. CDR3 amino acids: CASSFGQRPTNEKLFF. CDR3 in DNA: TGTGCCAGCAGTTTTGGACAGCGACCAACTAATGAAAAACTGTTTTTT.

CDR3 in amino acids: CASSSQRARANYGYTF. The CDR3 bases are TGTGCCAGCAGCTCACAGCGGGCTAGGGCCAACTATGGCTACACCTTC. V is TRBV7-2 and J is TRBJ1-2; D gene uncertain. V dropped 4 bases and J dropped 2 bases, with 17 bases sitting between them. The CDR3 totals 16 residues. CDR1 is SGHTA, CDR2 FQGNSA, per germline.

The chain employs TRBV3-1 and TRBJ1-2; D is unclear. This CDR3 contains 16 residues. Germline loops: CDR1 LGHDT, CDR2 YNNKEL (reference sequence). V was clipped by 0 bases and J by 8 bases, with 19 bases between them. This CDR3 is CASSQDSGQALRGYTF. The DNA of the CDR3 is TGTGCCAGCAGCCAAGATAGCGGGCAGGCGTTACGCGGCTACACCTTC.

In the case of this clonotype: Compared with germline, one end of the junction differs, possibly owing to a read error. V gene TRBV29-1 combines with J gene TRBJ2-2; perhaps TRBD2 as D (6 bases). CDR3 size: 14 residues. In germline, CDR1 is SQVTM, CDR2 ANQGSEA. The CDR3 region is CSVEDLGRPGQLFF. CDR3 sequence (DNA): TGCAGCGTTGAAGACCTTGGGAGGCCCGGGCAGCTGTTTTTT.

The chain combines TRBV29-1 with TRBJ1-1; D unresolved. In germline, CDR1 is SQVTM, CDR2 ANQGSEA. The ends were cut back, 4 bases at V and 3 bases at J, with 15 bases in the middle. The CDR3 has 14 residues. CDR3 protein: CSVASRLADTEAFF. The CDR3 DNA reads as TGCAGCGTTGCTTCCCGCCTGGCGGACACTGAAGCTTTCTTT.

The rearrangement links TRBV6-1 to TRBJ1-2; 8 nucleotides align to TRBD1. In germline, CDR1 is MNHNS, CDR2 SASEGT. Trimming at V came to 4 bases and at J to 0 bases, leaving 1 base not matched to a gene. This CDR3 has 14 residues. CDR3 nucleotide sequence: TGTGCCAGCAGTGCGGGACAGGCTAACTATGGCTACACCTTC. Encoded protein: CASSAGQANYGYTF.

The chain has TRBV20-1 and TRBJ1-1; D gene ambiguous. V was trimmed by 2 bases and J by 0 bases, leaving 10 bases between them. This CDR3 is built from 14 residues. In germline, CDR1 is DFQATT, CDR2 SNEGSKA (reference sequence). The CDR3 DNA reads TGCAGTGCTAGAAAAGAAGACTTGAACACTGAAGCTTTCTTT. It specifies CSARKEDLNTEAFF.

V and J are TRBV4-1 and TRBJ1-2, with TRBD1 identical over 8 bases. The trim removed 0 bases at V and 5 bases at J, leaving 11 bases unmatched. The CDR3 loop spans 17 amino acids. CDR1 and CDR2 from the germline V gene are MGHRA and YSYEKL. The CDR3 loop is CASSQDPRTGILYGYTF. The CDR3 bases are TGCGCCAGCAGCCAAGACCCCAGGACAGGGATTCTTTATGGCTACACCTTC.

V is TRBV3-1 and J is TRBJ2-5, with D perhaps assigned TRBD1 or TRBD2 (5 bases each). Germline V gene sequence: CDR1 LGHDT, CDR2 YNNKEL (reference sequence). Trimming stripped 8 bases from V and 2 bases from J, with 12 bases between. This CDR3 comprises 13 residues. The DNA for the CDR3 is TGTGCCAGCGGGGCACGGGGACAAGAGACCCAGTACTTC. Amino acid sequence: CASGARGQETQYF.

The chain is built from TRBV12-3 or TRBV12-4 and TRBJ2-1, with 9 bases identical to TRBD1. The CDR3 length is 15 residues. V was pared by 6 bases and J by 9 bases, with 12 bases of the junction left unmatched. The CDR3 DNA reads TGTGCCAGCAGGTCTACAGGGGGCGCCGGTGGTGAGCAGTTCTTC. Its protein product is CASRSTGGAGGEQFF.

In DNA form, the CDR3 reads TGTGCCAGCAGCTTACGCGGGGGCCCTGCCTACCTCAATGAGCAGTTCTTC. It encodes CASSLRGGPAYLNEQFF. The chain is built from TRBV7-3 and TRBJ2-1; a possible D gene is TRBD2 (7 bases). V was pared by 2 bases and J by 6 bases, with 20 bases between. This CDR3 is 17 amino acids long. CDR1 and CDR2 (germline): SGHTA, FQGTGA.

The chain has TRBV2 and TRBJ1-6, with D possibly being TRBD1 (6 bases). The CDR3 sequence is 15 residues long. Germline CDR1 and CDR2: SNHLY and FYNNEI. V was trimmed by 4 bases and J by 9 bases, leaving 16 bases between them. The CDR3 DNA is TGTGCCAGCAGTGCGCAAGCACGAGGGGGTTCACCCCTCCACTTT. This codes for CASSAQARGGSPLHF.

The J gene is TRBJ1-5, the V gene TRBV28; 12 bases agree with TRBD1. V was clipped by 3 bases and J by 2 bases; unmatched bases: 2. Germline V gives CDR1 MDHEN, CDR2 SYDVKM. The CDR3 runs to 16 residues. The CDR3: CASSLGTGGGNQPQHF. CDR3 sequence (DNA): TGTGCCAGCAGTTTGGGGACAGGGGGCGGCAATCAGCCCCAGCATTTT.

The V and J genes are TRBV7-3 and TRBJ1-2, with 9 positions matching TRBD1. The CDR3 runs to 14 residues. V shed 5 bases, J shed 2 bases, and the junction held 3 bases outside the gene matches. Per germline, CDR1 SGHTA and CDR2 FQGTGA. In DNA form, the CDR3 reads TGTGCCAGCAGCCGCGGACAGGGGAACTATGGCTACACCTTC. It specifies CASSRGQGNYGYTF.

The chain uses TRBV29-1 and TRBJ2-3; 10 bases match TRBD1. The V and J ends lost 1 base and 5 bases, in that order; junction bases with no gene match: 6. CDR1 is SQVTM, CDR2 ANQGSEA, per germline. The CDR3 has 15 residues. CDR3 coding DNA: TGCAGCGTTGAAGGCCGGGACAGGGGAGGAGATACGCAGTATTTT. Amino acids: CSVEGRDRGGDTQYF.

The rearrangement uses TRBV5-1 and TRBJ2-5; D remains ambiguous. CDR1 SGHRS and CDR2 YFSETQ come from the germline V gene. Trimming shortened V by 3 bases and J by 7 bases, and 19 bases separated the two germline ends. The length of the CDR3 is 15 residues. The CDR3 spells CASSSGGALLGTQYF. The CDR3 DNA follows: TGCGCCAGCAGCTCGGGCGGTGCCCTCCTCGGGACCCAGTACTTC.

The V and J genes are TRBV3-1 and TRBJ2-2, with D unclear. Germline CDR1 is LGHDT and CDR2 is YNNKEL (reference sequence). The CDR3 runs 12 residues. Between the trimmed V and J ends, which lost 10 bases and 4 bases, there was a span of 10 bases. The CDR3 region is CATRWGTGELFF. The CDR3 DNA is TGTGCCACCCGGTGGGGCACCGGGGAGCTGTTTTTT.

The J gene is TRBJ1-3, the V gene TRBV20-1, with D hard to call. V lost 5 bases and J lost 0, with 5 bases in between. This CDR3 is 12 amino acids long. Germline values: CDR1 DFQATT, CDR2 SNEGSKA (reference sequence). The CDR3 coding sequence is TGCAGTGCTGGCCCCTCTGGAAACACCATATATTTT. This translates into CSAGPSGNTIYF.

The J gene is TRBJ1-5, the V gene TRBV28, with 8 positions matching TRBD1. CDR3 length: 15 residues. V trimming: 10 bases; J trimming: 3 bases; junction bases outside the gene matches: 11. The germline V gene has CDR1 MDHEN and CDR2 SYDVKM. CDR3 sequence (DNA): TGTGCCACCAAAAGGACAGGGAAAAACAATCAGCCCCAGCATTTT. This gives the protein CATKRTGKNNQPQHF. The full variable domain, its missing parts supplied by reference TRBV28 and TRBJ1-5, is DVKVTQSSRYLVKRTGEKVFLECVQDMDHENMFWYRQDPGLGLRLIYFSYDVKMKEKGDIPEGYSVSREKKERFSLILESASTNQTSMYLCATKRTGKNNQPQHFGDGTRLSIL.

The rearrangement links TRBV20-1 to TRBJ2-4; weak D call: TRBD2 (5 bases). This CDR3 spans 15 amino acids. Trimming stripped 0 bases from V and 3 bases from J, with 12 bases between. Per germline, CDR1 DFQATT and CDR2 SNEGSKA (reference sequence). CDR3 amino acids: CSARDGLANKNIQYF. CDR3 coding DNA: TGCAGTGCTAGAGATGGCCTAGCAAACAAAAACATTCAGTACTTC.

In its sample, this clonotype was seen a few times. The CDR3 is CASSPAGGNEQFF. Here the CDR3 DNA reads TGTGCCAGCAGTCCCGCGGGGGGGAACGAGCAGTTCTTC. J is TRBJ2-1 and V is TRBV7-3, with 9 bases matching TRBD2. Germline CDR1 SGHTA, CDR2 FQGTGA. CDR3 length equals 13 residues. V was clipped by 6 bases and J by 10 bases; unmatched bases: 7.

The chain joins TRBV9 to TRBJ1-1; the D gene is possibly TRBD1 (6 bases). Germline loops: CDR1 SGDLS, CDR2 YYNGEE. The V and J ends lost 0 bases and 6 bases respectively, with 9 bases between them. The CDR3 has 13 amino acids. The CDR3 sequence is CASSVEAGAEAFF. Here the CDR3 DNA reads TGTGCCAGCAGCGTAGAGGCAGGGGCTGAAGCTTTCTTT. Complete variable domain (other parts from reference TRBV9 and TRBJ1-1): DSGVTQTPKHLITATGQRVTLRCSPRSGDLSVYWYQQSLDQGLQFLIQYYNGEERAKGNILERFSAQQFPDLHSELNLSSLELGDSALYFCASSVEAGAEAFFGQGTRLTVV.

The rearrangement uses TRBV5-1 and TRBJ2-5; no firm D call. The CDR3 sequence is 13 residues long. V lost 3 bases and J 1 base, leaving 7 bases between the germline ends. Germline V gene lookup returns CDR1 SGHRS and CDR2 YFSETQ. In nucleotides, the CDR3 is TGCGCCAGCAGCTGGAACCTCCAAGAGACCCAGTACTTC. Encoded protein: CASSWNLQETQYF.